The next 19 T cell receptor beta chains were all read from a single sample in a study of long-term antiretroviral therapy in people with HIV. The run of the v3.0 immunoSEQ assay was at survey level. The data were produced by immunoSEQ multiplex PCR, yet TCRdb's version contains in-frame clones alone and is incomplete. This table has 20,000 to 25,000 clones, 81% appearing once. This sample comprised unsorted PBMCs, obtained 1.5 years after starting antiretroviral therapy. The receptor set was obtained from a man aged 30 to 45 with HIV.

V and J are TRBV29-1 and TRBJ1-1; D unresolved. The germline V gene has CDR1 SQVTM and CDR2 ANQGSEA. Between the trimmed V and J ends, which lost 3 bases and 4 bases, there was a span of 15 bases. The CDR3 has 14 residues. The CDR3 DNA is TGCAGCGTTGATACCCGACTGGCCCCCACTGAAGCTTTCTTT. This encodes CSVDTRLAPTEAFF.

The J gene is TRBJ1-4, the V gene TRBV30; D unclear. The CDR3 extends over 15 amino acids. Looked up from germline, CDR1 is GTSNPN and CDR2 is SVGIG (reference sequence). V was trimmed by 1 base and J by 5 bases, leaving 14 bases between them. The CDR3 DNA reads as TGTGCCTGGAGTGGAACAAGGGTAGGAAATGAAAAACTGTTTTTT. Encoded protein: CAWSGTRVGNEKLFF.

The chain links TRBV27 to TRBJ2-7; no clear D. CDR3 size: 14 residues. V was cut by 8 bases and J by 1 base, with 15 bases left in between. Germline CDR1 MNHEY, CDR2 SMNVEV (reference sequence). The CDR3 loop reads CASGIREPSYEQYF. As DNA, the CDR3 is TGTGCCAGCGGCATAAGGGAACCATCCTACGAGCAGTACTTC.

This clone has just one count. CDR3 nucleotide sequence: TGTGCCAGCAGCCACCCGTCCGGGACAGGGGCGATCTCCTACGAGCAGTACTTC. It yields the protein CASSHPSGTGAISYEQYF. This rearrangement joins TRBV28 to TRBJ2-7; 10 bases agree with TRBD1. Unmatched junction bases numbered 14, after V lost 6 bases and J lost 0 bases. The CDR3 loop spans 18 amino acids. Looked up from germline, CDR1 is MDHEN and CDR2 is SYDVKM.

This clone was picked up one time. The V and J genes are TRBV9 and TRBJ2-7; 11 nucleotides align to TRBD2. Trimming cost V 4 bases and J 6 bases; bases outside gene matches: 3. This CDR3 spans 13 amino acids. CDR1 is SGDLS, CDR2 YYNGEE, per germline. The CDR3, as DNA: TGTGCCAGCAGCTTAGGACTAGCGGGCGAGCAGTACTTC. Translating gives CASSLGLAGEQYF.

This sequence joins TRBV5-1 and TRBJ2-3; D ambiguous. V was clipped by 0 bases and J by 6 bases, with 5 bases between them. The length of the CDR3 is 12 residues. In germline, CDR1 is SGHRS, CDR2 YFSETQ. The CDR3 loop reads CASSLGQDTQYF. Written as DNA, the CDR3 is TGCGCCAGCAGCTTGGGGCAGGATACGCAGTATTTT.

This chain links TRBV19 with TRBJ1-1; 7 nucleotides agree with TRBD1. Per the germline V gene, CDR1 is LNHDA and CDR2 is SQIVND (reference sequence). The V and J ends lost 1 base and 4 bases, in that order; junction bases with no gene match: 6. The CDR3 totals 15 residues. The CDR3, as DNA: TGTGCCAGTAGTATAGGAGAGGGGGCGGGCACTGAAGCTTTCTTT. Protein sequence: CASSIGEGAGTEAFF.

DNA for the CDR3: TGCGCCAGCAGCCTGGACCGTATCTCTGGGGCCAACGTCCTGACTTTC. This encodes CASSLDRISGANVLTF. V usage is TRBV5-1 and J usage is TRBJ2-6, with unresolved D. V lost 4 bases, J lost 0 bases, and 11 bases lay in between. The CDR3 spans 16 residues. CDR1 is SGHRS, CDR2 YFSETQ, per germline. Based on the CDR3 plus reference TRBV5-1 and TRBJ2-6, the full variable domain is KAGVTQTPRYLIKTRGQQVTLSCSPISGHRSVSWYQQTPGQGLQFLFEYFSETQRNKGNFPGRFSGRQFSNSRSEMNVSTLELGDSALYLCASSLDRISGANVLTFGAGSRLTVL.

The CDR3 DNA reads TGTGCCAGCAGCCCTACGGGACAGTGGGACGACGAGCAGTACTTC. It translates to CASSPTGQWDDEQYF. V and J are TRBV4-2 and TRBJ2-7, with TRBD1 identical over 7 bases. The V gene's germline CDR1 is LGHNA and CDR2 YNFKEQ. CDR3 size: 15 residues. The J segment lost 5 bases and the V segment lost 4 bases, leaving 11 bases of the junction unmatched.

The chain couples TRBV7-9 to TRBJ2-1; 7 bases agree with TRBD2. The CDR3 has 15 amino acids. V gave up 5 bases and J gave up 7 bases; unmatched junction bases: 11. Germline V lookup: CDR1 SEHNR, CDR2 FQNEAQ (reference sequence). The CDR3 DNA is TGTGCCAGCAGCCAACTAGCGAATGGGGTAAATGAGCAGTTCTTC. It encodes CASSQLANGVNEQFF.

The CDR3 reads CARYRGAAFF. The CDR3 coding sequence is TGTGCCAGATACAGGGGAGCGGCTTTCTTT. The V call is TRBV2, the J call TRBJ1-1; the match to TRBD1 covers 7 bases. Germline CDR1 is SNHLY and CDR2 is FYNNEI. V shed 9 bases, J shed 11 bases, and the junction held 6 bases outside the gene matches. This CDR3 contains 10 residues.

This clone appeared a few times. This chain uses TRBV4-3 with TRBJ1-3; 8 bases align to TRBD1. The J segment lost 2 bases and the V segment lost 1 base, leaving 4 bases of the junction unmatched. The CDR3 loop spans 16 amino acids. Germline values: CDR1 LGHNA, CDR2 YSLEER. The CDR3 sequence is CASSQGYRGTGNTIYF. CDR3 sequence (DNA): TGCGCCAGCAGCCAAGGGTACAGGGGGACTGGAAACACCATATATTTT.

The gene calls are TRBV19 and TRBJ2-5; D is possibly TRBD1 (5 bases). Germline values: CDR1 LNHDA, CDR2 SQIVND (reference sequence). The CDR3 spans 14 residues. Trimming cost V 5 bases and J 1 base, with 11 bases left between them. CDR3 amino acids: CASSFRVGQETQYF. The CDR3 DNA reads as TGTGCCAGTAGTTTCAGGGTGGGCCAAGAGACCCAGTACTTC.

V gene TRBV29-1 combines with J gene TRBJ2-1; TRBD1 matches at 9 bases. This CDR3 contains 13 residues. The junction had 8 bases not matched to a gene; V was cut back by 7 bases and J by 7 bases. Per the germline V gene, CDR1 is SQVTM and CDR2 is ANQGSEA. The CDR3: CSGQGGLLNEQFF. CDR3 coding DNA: TGCAGCGGACAGGGGGGACTATTAAATGAGCAGTTCTTC.

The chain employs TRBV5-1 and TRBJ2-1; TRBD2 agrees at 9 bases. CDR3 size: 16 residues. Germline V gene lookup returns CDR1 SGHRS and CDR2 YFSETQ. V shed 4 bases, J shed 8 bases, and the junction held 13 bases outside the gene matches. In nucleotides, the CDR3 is TGCGCCAGCAGCGCGCGGGGTAGCGGGGGTGCGGATGAGCAGTTCTTC. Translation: CASSARGSGGADEQFF.

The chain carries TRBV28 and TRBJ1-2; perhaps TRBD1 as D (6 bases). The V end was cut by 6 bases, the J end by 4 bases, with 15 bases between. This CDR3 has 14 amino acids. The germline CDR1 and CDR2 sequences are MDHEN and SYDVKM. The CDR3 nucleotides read TGTGCCAGCAGCTCCACAGGGCACGGCTATGGCTACACCTTC. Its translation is CASSSTGHGYGYTF.

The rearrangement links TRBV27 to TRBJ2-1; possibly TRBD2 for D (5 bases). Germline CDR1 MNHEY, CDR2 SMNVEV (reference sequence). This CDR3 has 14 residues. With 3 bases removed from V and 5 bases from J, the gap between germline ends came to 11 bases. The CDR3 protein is CASSFGGENNEQFF. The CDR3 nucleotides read TGTGCCAGCAGTTTTGGTGGGGAGAACAATGAGCAGTTCTTC.

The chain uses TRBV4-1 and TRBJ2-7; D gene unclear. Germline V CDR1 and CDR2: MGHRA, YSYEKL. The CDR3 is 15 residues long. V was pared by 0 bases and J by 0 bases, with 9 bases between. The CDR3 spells CASSQDTVRSYEQYF. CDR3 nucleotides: TGCGCCAGCAGCCAAGATACAGTTCGCTCCTACGAGCAGTACTTC.

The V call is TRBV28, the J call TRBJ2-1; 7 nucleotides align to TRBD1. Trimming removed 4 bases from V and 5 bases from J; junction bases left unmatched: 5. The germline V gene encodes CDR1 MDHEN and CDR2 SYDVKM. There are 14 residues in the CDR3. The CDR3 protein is CASSSKDRHNEQFF. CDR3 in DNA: TGTGCCAGCAGTTCTAAGGACAGGCACAATGAGCAGTTCTTC.